What follows is one T cell receptor beta chain and its context. The antigen is unknown. The data originate from a study of cytomegalovirus exposure and HLA in healthy donors. Findings and limits, study-wide: Among the CMV-associated chains, a few were confirmed in vitro as specific for CMV antigens. Relative to the approximately 700-donor mean, N-insertions were reportedly fewer in an Asian-associated ancestry cluster in a later analysis.

Researchers ran the PCR with 60 Vbeta and 13 Jbeta primers. TCRdb keeps only in-frame clones here, not all; method: immunoSEQ multiplex PCR. The sample consists of tens of thousands of clones, about 78% of them appearing once. The CDR3 length is 16 residues. Germline assignment: CDR1 SGHNT and CDR2 YYREEE (reference sequence). The V segment lost 0 bases and the J segment 1 base; nucleotides outside the gene matches: 3. V gene TRBV5-4 combines with J gene TRBJ2-5, with 10 bases fitting TRBD2. This receptor was taken from a man aged 18-30 years in good health and CMV-seronegative. Sample: PBMCs. The CDR3 is CASSLDSSGGQETQYF. In DNA, the CDR3 is TGTGCCAGCAGCTTGGACTCTAGCGGGGGCCAAGAGACCCAGTACTTC.